This is a list of T cell receptor beta chains from one sample in a study of metastatic and nonmetastatic thyroid tumors. TCRdb re-analyzed the PCR reads using MiXCR. The table lists over 40,000 clones, about 25% of them singletons. Sequenced input: blood. These receptor sequences come from a male donor with papillary thyroid cancer or a benign thyroid nodule (not recorded which). Some clones in this sample may be carry-over from other donors' samples. CDR3s include the opening cysteine and the closing phenylalanine or tryptophan. D genes are given only for firm matches. The size of a clone is reported for some rows only, either as once, few or many, or as a class for expanded clones.

>TRBJ1-1|TRBV11-1|16|many|.
TGTGCCAGCAGCTTTGCAGGGGAAGCCCTGGACACTGAAGCTTTCTTT
CASSFAGEALDTEAFF
>TRBJ1-2|TRBV7-2|14|.|.
TGTGCCAGCAGCTTCCAGGAGACTAACTATGGCTACACCTTC
CASSFQETNYGYTF
>TRBJ2-7|TRBV11-2|15|.|.
TGTGCCAGCAGCGGCATTCGGGACAAACCTTACGAGCAGTACTTC
CASSGIRDKPYEQYF
>TRBJ1-2|TRBV28|12|.|.
TGTGCCAGCAGAGGACAGCTCTATGGCTACACCTTC
CASRGQLYGYTF
>TRBJ2-7|TRBV5-1|18|.|.
TGCGCCAGCAGCCGTGGACCGGTACTAGCCAGGACCGCAGACGAGCAGTACTTC
CASSRGPVLARTADEQYF
>TRBJ2-1|TRBV7-6|13|.|.
TGTGCCAGCAGCCGTTACCGCAAGAATGAGCAGTTCTTC
CASSRYRKNEQFF
>TRBJ2-1|TRBV2|12|many|.
TGTGCCTGGAAAGGGGCGGGGAATGAGCAGTTCTTC
CAWKGAGNEQFF
>TRBJ2-1|TRBV11-1|15|.|.
TGTGCCAGCAGCTTACAGGCGGGAGGCAGGGGGGAGCAGTTCTTC
CASSLQAGGRGEQFF
>TRBJ2-5|TRBV9|14|.|.
TGTGCCAGCAGCGTAGATCTGAGAGAAGAGACCCAGTACTTC
CASSVDLREETQYF
>TRBJ2-2|TRBV4-2|17|medium-sized|.
TGTGCCAGCAGCCAAGAAGCCGCCTTCGCGAACACCGGGGAGCTGTTTTTT
CASSQEAAFANTGELFF
>TRBJ1-5|TRBV20-1|13|many|.
TGCAGTGCTAAGGGTGGAGGGGAACAGCCCCAACATTTT
CSAKGGGEQPQHF
>TRBJ2-7|TRBV20-1|14|.|.
TGCAGTGCTGCGGAGGGGAGTATTGCCTACGAGCAGTACTTC
CSAAEGSIAYEQYF
>TRBJ2-3|TRBV7-2|18|many|TRBD2
TGTGCCAGCAGCCCCGGAAGCGGGAGGCCCCGAGCGGCAGATACGCAGTATTTT
CASSPGSGRPRAADTQYF
>TRBJ2-2|TRBV30|13|many|TRBD2
TGTGCCTGGAGTGGGACTAGCCGGGGGGAGCTGTTTTTT
CAWSGTSRGELFF
>TRBJ1-4|TRBV12-3/TRBV12-4|15|many|.
TGTGCCAGCCGGAGATCCCCTATCCCAGGCGGAAAACTGTTTTTT
CASRRSPIPGGKLFF
>TRBJ1-1|TRBV6-1|14|medium-sized|.
TGTGCCAGCAGTGTACGGGCGGCGAACACTGAAGCTTTCTTT
CASSVRAANTEAFF
>TRBJ2-3|TRBV12-5|14|few|TRBD2
TGTGCTAGTGGTTTGGGACTAGCGGGAGATACGCAGTATTTT
CASGLGLAGDTQYF
>TRBJ2-1|TRBV27|14|many|TRBD2
TGTGCCACCGCTAGCGGTCCCCTGGGGAATGAGCAGTTCTTC
CATASGPLGNEQFF
>TRBJ2-1|TRBV7-3|15|many|TRBD2
TGTGCCAGCAGCCCCGGACTAGCGGGAGGAGATGAGCAGTTCTTC
CASSPGLAGGDEQFF
>TRBJ2-7|TRBV6-5|13|.|TRBD1
TGTGCCAGCAGATACGTACAGGGGGGCGAGCAGTACTTC
CASRYVQGGEQYF
>TRBJ1-1|TRBV11-1|17|.|TRBD1
TGTGCCAGCAGCTTAGGCGGGACAGGGGTTGCGAACACTGAAGCTTTCTTT
CASSLGGTGVANTEAFF
>TRBJ1-2|TRBV30|13|.|.
TGTGCCTGGAGTTCCACAGCCAACTATGGCTACACCTTC
CAWSSTANYGYTF
>TRBJ2-2|TRBV3-1|12|many|.
TGTGCCAGCAGCCGTCGGACGGGGGAGCTGTTTTTT
CASSRRTGELFF
>TRBJ2-2|TRBV3-1|17|many|.
TGTGCCAGCAGCCAATATAGGGCTAGGTCGAACACCGGGGAGCTGTTTTTT
CASSQYRARSNTGELFF
>TRBJ1-2|TRBV5-1|14|many|TRBD1
TGCGCCAGCAGCTTGGGAGGGGGCCTCTATGGCTACACCTTC
CASSLGGGLYGYTF